This T cell receptor beta chain was recovered during a study of OX40 agonist ivuxolimab in advanced cancers. Study-wide background: The patients received ivuxolimab by intravenous route every 2 weeks at 0.01 to 10 mg/kg. Aged roughly 20 to 79 with a mean of roughly 65 years, they were about 83% male. Previous treatment with anti-PD-1, anti-PD-L1 or anti-CTLA-4 therapy was allowed; about 44% had received some. General study points: Relative to CD4+, CD8+ T cells held more expanded clones on average.

The V gene lost 2 bases and the J gene lost 3 bases, with 8 bases spanning the gap. Germline V CDR1 and CDR2: WNHNN, SYGVQD (reference sequence). This CDR3 comprises 13 residues. Sequenced by immunoSEQ multiplex PCR; TCRdb stores in-frame clones only, minus some. The sample has about 58,000 clones, over 70% seen once. Notes on this clone: The target antigen is unknown. The identical CDR3 is also encoded by other nucleotide sequences in the sample.

This TCR derives from an adult with an advanced solid tumor such as melanoma, head and neck, liver or kidney cancer. The sequenced sample was CD4+ or CD8+ T cells sorted from blood, obtained in a trial of the OX40 agonist ivuxolimab. The chain uses TRBV10-1 and TRBJ2-7; TRBD1 might be the D (5 bases). The DNA of the CDR3 is TGCGCCAGCAGTGAGGACAGAAACTACGAGCAGTACTTC. Translation gives CASSEDRNYEQYF.